What follows are 24 T cell receptor beta chains derived from one specimen sequenced in a study of PD-1 blockade in classical Hodgkin lymphoma. The repertoire was sequenced with immunoSEQ multiplex PCR; TCRdb's copy has only in-frame clones and lacks some. The sample holds over 10,000 clones, about 80% seen once. Time point described: cycle 4 day 1 (C4D1), after less than seven weeks of nivolumab. Each patient experienced a relapse that followed autologous stem cell transplantation, and brentuximab vedotin exposure varied. CD4+ T cells were purified from thawed PBMCs by negative selection. Sequenced material: CD4+ T cells from blood, taken before the fourth cycle of nivolumab. The receptors shown here come from a human donor with classical Hodgkin lymphoma.

The chain combines TRBV7-9 with TRBJ1-5; a weak D match, TRBD1 (6 bases). From germline, CDR1 is SEHNR and CDR2 FQNEAQ (reference sequence). The CDR3 totals 16 residues. V was cut by 1 base and J by 7 bases, with 17 bases left in between. The CDR3 DNA reads TGTGCCAGCAGCTTAGAGGGGACAAGCTTTCGACAGCCCCAGCATTTT. It specifies CASSLEGTSFRQPQHF.

The chain links TRBV4-1 to TRBJ2-3; D remains ambiguous. The CDR3 spans 14 residues. CDR1 MGHRA and CDR2 YSYEKL come from the germline V gene. The V gene lost 1 base and the J gene lost 2 bases, with 7 bases spanning the gap. CDR3 DNA sequence: TGCGCCAGCAGCCAAGGACCATCCACAGATACGCAGTATTTT. Translated, it gives CASSQGPSTDTQYF.

The chain is built from TRBV30 and TRBJ1-1, with D unresolved. Germline assignment: CDR1 GTSNPN and CDR2 SVGIG (reference sequence). The CDR3 is 12 residues long. The V end lost 4 bases, the J end lost 0 bases, and 6 bases lay between the germline ends. CDR3 loop: CAWNYMNTEAFF. In nucleotides, the CDR3 is TGTGCCTGGAATTATATGAACACTGAAGCTTTCTTT.

This chain connects TRBV15 to TRBJ2-2; no clear D gene. CDR3 length: 14 residues. Germline V lookup: CDR1 LNHNV, CDR2 YYDKDF (reference sequence). Trimming took 0 bases from V and 1 from J, leaving 3 bases between them. This CDR3 is CATSRDWNTGELFF. The CDR3 nucleotides read TGTGCCACCAGCAGAGACTGGAACACCGGGGAGCTGTTTTTT.

This clone occurred once. The V call is TRBV7-2, the J call TRBJ2-3; 9 nucleotides match TRBD2. Unmatched junction bases numbered 5, after V lost 5 bases and J lost 5 bases. The CDR3 has 14 amino acids. Germline V gene lookup returns CDR1 SGHTA and CDR2 FQGNSA. The CDR3 DNA follows: TGTGCCAGCAGCCAGCTAGCGGGGATAGATACGCAGTATTTT. Translation gives CASSQLAGIDTQYF. The complete variable domain, with remaining parts taken from reference TRBV7-2 and TRBJ2-3, reads GAGVSQSPSNKVTEKGKDVELRCDPISGHTALYWYRQSLGQGLEFLIYFQGNSAPDKSGLPSDRFSAERTGGSVSTLTIQRTQQEDSAVYLCASSQLAGIDTQYFGPGTRLTVL.

Turning to this clone: At one end the junction does not follow the germline gene, possibly because of a read error. The genes are TRBV18 and TRBJ2-7; no clear D. The CDR3 contains 12 residues. Germline V gives CDR1 KGHSH, CDR2 LQKENI. The CDR3 nucleotides read TGTGCCAGCTCACAGGGCTCCCACGAGCAGTACTTC. Translated: CASSQGSHEQYF.

This clone was seen once. V usage is TRBV18 and J usage is TRBJ2-3; the D gene is possibly TRBD1 (6 bases). The CDR3 extends over 14 amino acids. V lost 3 bases, J lost 2 bases, and 9 bases lay in between. Germline V gene lookup returns CDR1 KGHSH and CDR2 LQKENI. CDR3 nucleotide sequence: TGTGCCAGCTCACCGGACAGTTTCACAGATACGCAGTATTTT. Encoded protein: CASSPDSFTDTQYF.

J is TRBJ2-2 and V is TRBV30; no clear D gene. The CDR3 spans 11 residues. The germline V and J ends were trimmed by 2 bases and 6 bases, with 4 bases remaining between them. In germline, CDR1 is GTSNPN, CDR2 SVGIG (reference sequence). CDR3 sequence (DNA): TGTGCCTGGAGTCCCCCCGGGGAGCTGTTTTTT. Protein: CAWSPPGELFF.

Only one count was recorded for this clone. This chain uses TRBV11-2 with TRBJ1-1; no definite D call. Germline V gene sequence: CDR1 SGHAT, CDR2 FQNNGV. This CDR3 is built from 13 residues. Trimming cost V 4 bases and J 3 bases, with 9 bases left between them. CDR3 sequence reads: CASSSSWDTEAFF. The CDR3 DNA reads as TGTGCCAGCAGCTCCTCATGGGACACTGAAGCTTTCTTT.

This chain uses TRBV5-5 with TRBJ2-1, with 11 bases lining up with TRBD2. Germline V CDR1 and CDR2: SGHKS, YYEKEE (reference sequence). This CDR3 has 15 amino acids. J lost 9 bases, V lost 4 bases, and 9 bases had no gene match. CDR3 sequence: CASSTGLAEAVEQFF. DNA for the CDR3: TGTGCCAGCAGCACGGGACTAGCGGAGGCGGTTGAGCAGTTCTTC.

The chain has TRBV10-3 and TRBJ2-2; D ambiguous. The length of the CDR3 is 14 residues. Per germline, CDR1 ENHRY and CDR2 SYGVKD. V lost 7 bases, J lost 3 bases, and 12 bases lay in between. The CDR3 spells CAIKWSADTGELFF. The CDR3 DNA reads as TGTGCCATCAAGTGGAGCGCTGACACCGGGGAGCTGTTTTTT.

V is TRBV7-2 and J is TRBJ2-5; D remains unclear. V dropped 1 base and J dropped 5 bases, with 14 bases sitting between them. This CDR3 is built from 15 residues. Germline CDR1 and CDR2: SGHTA and FQGNSA. This chain's CDR3 is CASSLEPGSAETQYF. The CDR3 coding sequence is TGTGCCAGCAGCTTAGAACCGGGTTCAGCGGAGACCCAGTACTTC.

This clone has a handful of counts. The chain has TRBV10-3 and TRBJ1-2; D is unclear. V shed 0 bases and J shed 4 bases, with 6 bases lying between them. CDR1 is ENHRY, CDR2 SYGVKD, per germline. There are 13 residues in the CDR3. The DNA for the CDR3 is TGTGCCATCAGTGAGTCCCCGATCTATGGCTACACCTTC. It encodes CAISESPIYGYTF.

This clone was counted once. The sample contains more than one DNA sequence encoding this CDR3. The V call is TRBV5-1, the J call TRBJ2-7; possible D gene TRBD1, 6 bases. The CDR3 sequence is 13 residues long. CDR1 is SGHRS, CDR2 YFSETQ, per germline. V was pared by 3 bases and J by 2 bases, with 9 bases between. CDR3 amino acids: CASSSTGAYEQYF. In DNA, the CDR3 is TGCGCCAGCAGCTCGACAGGAGCCTACGAGCAGTACTTC.

The chain joins TRBV5-1 to TRBJ2-7; unclear D gene. Deletions cut 4 bases from V and 0 bases from J, with 11 bases between. The CDR3 length is 14 residues. CDR1 and CDR2 (germline): SGHRS, YFSETQ. The chain's CDR3 is CASSTEMFSYEQYF. CDR3 sequence (DNA): TGCGCCAGCAGCACCGAGATGTTCTCCTACGAGCAGTACTTC.

CDR3 sequence reads: CASSLQSDRVSNTQYF. The CDR3 bases are TGTGCCAGCAGCCTACAGTCGGACAGGGTATCAAATACGCAGTATTTT. The chain employs TRBV9 and TRBJ2-3, with TRBD1 identical over 8 bases. The CDR3 spans 16 residues. Trimming took 4 bases from V and 7 from J; bases not matched to a gene: 14. Germline CDR1 and CDR2: SGDLS and YYNGEE.

The genes are TRBV2 and TRBJ2-7; no definite D call. This CDR3 is built from 12 residues. The germline V gene has CDR1 SNHLY and CDR2 FYNNEI. V was pared by 4 bases and J by 3 bases, with 7 bases between. The CDR3 region is CASSADGYEQYF. Here the CDR3 DNA reads TGTGCCAGCAGTGCGGACGGCTACGAGCAGTACTTC.

This clone showed up just a few times. The J gene is TRBJ1-2, the V gene TRBV25-1, with D unclear. This CDR3 is 13 amino acids long. The V end lost 6 bases, the J end lost 5 bases, and 13 bases lay between the germline ends. Germline V lookup: CDR1 MGHDK, CDR2 SYGVNS. The CDR3 nucleotides are TGTGCCAGCAGCGAAGGGTACGGGTATGGCTACACCTTC. Residues: CASSEGYGYGYTF.

The CDR3 DNA follows: TGTGCCAGCAGCTTAATACGGGGCAAAAACATTCAGTACTTC. Its protein is CASSLIRGKNIQYF. The gene calls are TRBV11-2 and TRBJ2-4; a weak D match, TRBD2 (5 bases). V gave up 2 bases and J gave up 3 bases, with 8 bases separating them. CDR1 and CDR2 from the germline V gene are SGHAT and FQNNGV. The CDR3 spans 14 residues.

This rearrangement joins TRBV27 to TRBJ2-7; 13 bases align to TRBD2. Germline V gives CDR1 MNHEY, CDR2 SMNVEV (reference sequence). This CDR3 contains 16 residues. With V trimmed by 3 bases and J by 5 bases, 7 bases remained unmatched. The CDR3 region is CASSFRLAGGFHEQYF. DNA of the CDR3: TGTGCCAGCAGTTTTAGACTAGCGGGAGGCTTCCACGAGCAGTACTTC.

This clone was seen once. The V and J genes are TRBV25-1 and TRBJ1-6; unclear D gene. The CDR3 extends over 16 amino acids. Per the germline V gene, CDR1 is MGHDK and CDR2 is SYGVNS. Trimming took 1 base from V and 6 from J, leaving 13 bases between them. The chain's CDR3 is CASSESGEAGNSPLHF. The CDR3 DNA sequence: TGTGCCAGCAGTGAATCTGGGGAGGCCGGTAATTCACCCCTCCACTTT. The whole variable domain, remainder taken from reference TRBV25-1 and TRBJ1-6, is EADIYQTPRYLVIGTGKKITLECSQTMGHDKMYWYQQDPGMELHLIHYSYGVNSTEKGDLSSESTVSRIRTEHFPLTLESARPSHTSQYLCASSESGEAGNSPLHFGNGTRLTVT.

The chain is built from TRBV14 and TRBJ2-1, with 9 bases fitting TRBD1. Germline V gene data show CDR1 as SGHDN and CDR2 as FVKESK. This CDR3 is built from 16 residues. J lost 4 bases, V lost 4 bases, and 8 bases had no gene match. The CDR3 DNA is TGTGCCAGCAGCCCCGCGGACAGGGGAAGATACAATGAGCAGTTCTTC. Translation: CASSPADRGRYNEQFF.

V is TRBV5-1 and J is TRBJ1-2, with D possibly being TRBD1 (6 bases). V lost 3 bases, J lost 3 bases, and 15 bases lay in between. Germline V gene sequence: CDR1 SGHRS, CDR2 YFSETQ. The CDR3 extends over 15 amino acids. In nucleotides, the CDR3 is TGCGCCAGCAGCTACCAGGACAGCCTGGACTATGGCTACACCTTC. It is translated as CASSYQDSLDYGYTF.

This clone came up once. This chain joins TRBV5-8 and TRBJ1-2; TRBD1 might be the D (6 bases). Germline CDR1 and CDR2: SGHTS and YDEGEE. Deletions cut 7 bases from V and 7 bases from J, with 14 bases between. This CDR3 comprises 12 residues. The CDR3 is CASGVQGRGYTF. CDR3 bases: TGTGCCAGCGGTGTTCAGGGGCGTGGCTACACCTTC.